What follows are 31 T cell receptor beta chains derived from one specimen sequenced in a study of cytomegalovirus exposure and HLA in healthy donors. PCR primers comprised 60 Vbeta and 13 Jbeta primers. Repertoires were generated with immunoSEQ multiplex PCR, while TCRdb's copy carries only in-frame clones and drops some. This sample yields about 89,000 clones, of which about 85% are seen a single time; about 7.2% belongs to the top ten. Source material: PBMCs. These receptors came from a man in his forties in good health and CMV-seropositive.

The J gene is TRBJ1-1, the V gene TRBV6-1; 7 positions agree with TRBD1. CDR1 and CDR2 from the germline V gene are MNHNS and SASEGT. J gave up 1 base and V 6 bases, and 5 bases lay outside the gene matches. This CDR3 has 14 residues. CDR3 nucleotides: TGTGCCAGCAGCAGAGGGGGCTGGAACACTGAAGCTTTCTTT. As protein: CASSRGGWNTEAFF.

The chain uses TRBV27 and TRBJ2-1; unclear D gene. The germline gives CDR1 MNHEY, CDR2 SMNVEV (reference sequence). V dropped 5 bases and J dropped 14 bases, with 19 bases sitting between them. The CDR3 totals 13 residues. CDR3 loop: CASSASRLLWEFF. CDR3 in DNA: TGTGCCAGCAGTGCCTCCCGACTCCTCTGGGAGTTCTTC.

The J gene is TRBJ2-7, the V gene TRBV6-5; a weak D match, TRBD1 (6 bases). The germline gives CDR1 MNHEY, CDR2 SVGAGI. This CDR3 is built from 15 residues. V lost 6 bases to trimming and J lost 2 bases, with 17 bases between them. The CDR3 loop is CASRRKGVGAYEQYF. CDR3 in DNA: TGTGCCAGCAGGAGAAAGGGGGTTGGGGCCTACGAGCAGTACTTC.

A few counts support this clone. This chain uses TRBV7-9 with TRBJ2-1; TRBD1 matches at 9 bases. The CDR3 contains 15 residues. V dropped 10 bases and J dropped 4; count of bases not matched to a gene: 11. Germline V CDR1 and CDR2: SEHNR, FQNEAQ (reference sequence). CDR3 coding DNA: TGTGCCACCATTCGGGGGGACAGGGCTTACAATGAGCAGTTCTTC. Its protein is CATIRGDRAYNEQFF.

The CDR3 DNA follows: TGTGCCATCAGTGTAATGGGACAGAGCACAGATACGCAGTATTTT. This gives the protein CAISVMGQSTDTQYF. The chain uses TRBV10-3 and TRBJ2-3; 7 nucleotides align to TRBD1. The germline V gene has CDR1 ENHRY and CDR2 SYGVKD. Trimming at V came to 4 bases and at J to 0 bases, leaving 4 bases not matched to a gene. CDR3 length equals 15 residues.

This chain uses TRBV29-1 with TRBJ2-5, with 7 bases matching TRBD2. V shed 2 bases and J 5 bases; nucleotides not matched to a gene: 11. The CDR3 is 15 residues long. The germline CDR1 and CDR2 sequences are SQVTM and ANQGSEA. The CDR3 DNA follows: TGCAGCGTTGAATTCCTTAGCGGGTTAACGGAGACCCAGTACTTC. Translated: CSVEFLSGLTETQYF. The full variable domain, completed using reference TRBV29-1 and TRBJ2-5, is SAVISQKPSRDICQRGTSLTIQCQVDSQVTMMFWYRQQPGQSLTLIATANQGSEATYESGFVIDKFPISRPNLTFSTLTVSNMSPEDSSIYLCSVEFLSGLTETQYFGPGTRLLVL.

This chain links TRBV7-6 with TRBJ1-4; D is perhaps TRBD1 (5 bases). Germline values: CDR1 SGHVS, CDR2 FNYEAQ. V was clipped by 4 bases and J by 5 bases, with 14 bases between them. The CDR3 covers 15 residues. The CDR3 DNA reads TGTGCCAGCAGCTCCACAGGATTTCAGAATGAAAAACTGTTTTTT. This translates into CASSSTGFQNEKLFF.

The V call is TRBV9, the J call TRBJ2-3, with 13 bases identical to TRBD2. With V trimmed by 3 bases and J by 2 bases, 3 bases remained unmatched. Germline lookup yields CDR1 SGDLS and CDR2 YYNGEE. This CDR3 spans 16 amino acids. The CDR3 region is CASSGGTSGVTDTQYF. In nucleotides, the CDR3 is TGTGCCAGCAGCGGAGGGACTAGCGGGGTCACAGATACGCAGTATTTT.

This chain joins TRBV7-8 and TRBJ2-1; D call uncertain. The germline CDR1 and CDR2 sequences are SGHVS and FQNEAQ. This CDR3 has 14 residues. The ends were cut back, 8 bases at V and 5 bases at J, with 16 bases in the middle. CDR3 sequence reads: CASVKTRGNNEQFF. Written as DNA, the CDR3 is TGTGCCAGCGTAAAGACGCGCGGCAACAATGAGCAGTTCTTC.

This clone was seen a few times. The V call is TRBV28, the J call TRBJ2-5; 7 bases map to TRBD2. Looked up from germline, CDR1 is MDHEN and CDR2 is SYDVKM. V gave up 4 bases and J gave up 1 base; unmatched junction bases: 6. This CDR3 spans 15 amino acids. This CDR3 reads CASSSAGNPQETQYF. The CDR3 DNA is TGTGCCAGCAGTTCAGCGGGAAACCCCCAAGAGACCCAGTACTTC.

Concerning this clone itself: Other DNA sequences in this specimen translate into the identical CDR3. The CDR3 region has the DNA TGTGCCAGCAGCTCCACGAGCGGGAGTAGCACAGATACGCAGTATTTT. This sequence encodes CASSSTSGSSTDTQYF. The chain couples TRBV5-6 to TRBJ2-3; 8 bases are a match to TRBD2. This CDR3 is built from 16 residues. Per the germline V gene, CDR1 is SGHDT and CDR2 is YYEEEE. V was clipped by 3 bases and J by 0 bases; unmatched bases: 6.

The rearrangement joins TRBV6-1 to TRBJ2-3, with D hard to call. The CDR3 loop spans 15 amino acids. The V end was cut by 2 bases, the J end by 6 bases, with 15 bases between. Looked up from germline, CDR1 is MNHNS and CDR2 is SASEGT. The CDR3 is CASSERHAVGDTQYF. The CDR3 nucleotides are TGTGCCAGCAGTGAAAGACATGCCGTCGGTGATACGCAGTATTTT.

J is TRBJ2-1 and V is TRBV5-1, with 10 positions matching TRBD2. This CDR3 spans 15 amino acids. Germline V gene data show CDR1 as SGHRS and CDR2 as YFSETQ. The ends lost 0 bases at V and 8 bases at J; junction bases unmatched: 5. The CDR3 loop reads CASSLVGTSDHEQFF. The CDR3 nucleotides read TGCGCCAGCAGCTTGGTAGGGACTAGCGACCATGAGCAGTTCTTC.

The rearrangement uses TRBV19 and TRBJ1-3; possible D gene TRBD1, 5 bases. The V gene's germline CDR1 is LNHDA and CDR2 SQIVND (reference sequence). The CDR3 runs to 14 residues. The V gene lost 3 bases and the J gene lost 4 bases, with 10 bases spanning the gap. The CDR3 loop reads CASSISRVGNTIYF. The CDR3, as DNA: TGTGCCAGTAGTATCTCCAGGGTCGGAAACACCATATATTTT.

CDR3 loop: CASRPQTDFFSGNTIYF. Written as DNA, the CDR3 is TGTGCCAGCAGACCCCAGACAGATTTTTTCTCTGGAAACACCATATATTTT. The chain employs TRBV7-2 and TRBJ1-3; tentatively, D is TRBD1 (5 bases). Germline V gene sequence: CDR1 SGHTA, CDR2 FQGNSA. The germline V and J ends were trimmed by 6 bases and 0 bases, with 18 bases remaining between them. The CDR3 sequence is 17 residues long.

The chain combines TRBV7-2 with TRBJ1-1; D ambiguous. CDR3 length: 13 amino acids. The germline gives CDR1 SGHTA, CDR2 FQGNSA. Trimming stripped 6 bases from V and 2 bases from J, with 10 bases between. CDR3 region: CASRFGVNTEAFF. The CDR3 nucleotides are TGTGCCAGCAGGTTCGGGGTTAACACTGAAGCTTTCTTT.

V is TRBV6-5 and J is TRBJ2-7; 7 nucleotides match TRBD2. The J segment lost 7 bases and the V segment lost 2 bases, leaving 8 bases of the junction unmatched. CDR3 length: 14 amino acids. CDR1 MNHEY and CDR2 SVGAGI come from the germline V gene. The CDR3 nucleotides read TGTGCCAGCAGTTACCGCCGGGGGGTTTATGAGCAGTACTTC. This gives the protein CASSYRRGVYEQYF.

This clone occurred a few times. This chain joins TRBV15 and TRBJ1-5; maybe TRBD1 (6 bases). V was shortened by 1 base and J by 0 bases, with 16 bases between the two germline ends. Germline loops: CDR1 LNHNV, CDR2 YYDKDF (reference sequence). The CDR3 loop spans 18 amino acids. The CDR3: CATSRGGRGGSSNQPQHF. The CDR3 DNA reads TGTGCCACCAGCAGAGGGGGCAGGGGCGGTTCTAGCAATCAGCCCCAGCATTTT.

The chain has TRBV6-1 and TRBJ1-2; no firm D call. Germline V gene sequence: CDR1 MNHNS, CDR2 SASEGT. This CDR3 contains 14 residues. Between the trimmed V and J ends, which lost 0 bases and 8 bases, there was a span of 13 bases. The CDR3: CASSEALFSIGYTF. In DNA, the CDR3 is TGTGCCAGCAGTGAAGCCTTGTTCTCTATCGGCTACACCTTC.

The chain recombines TRBV2 with TRBJ2-1; D possibly corresponds to TRBD1 (6 bases). Trimming pared 4 bases from V and 7 bases from J, leaving 11 bases between. This CDR3 region has 13 residues. Looked up from germline, CDR1 is SNHLY and CDR2 is FYNNEI. The CDR3 DNA reads TGTGCCAGCAGTGCGGGACACCGAAATGAGCAGTTCTTC. Its protein is CASSAGHRNEQFF.

This sequence joins TRBV7-8 and TRBJ2-7; 8 bases agree with TRBD2. The CDR3 runs 16 residues. Germline lookup yields CDR1 SGHVS and CDR2 FQNEAQ. V was pared by 2 bases and J by 0 bases, with 6 bases of the junction left unmatched. The CDR3 coding sequence is TGTGCCAGCAGCTTATCGGTAGCGGGAATCTCCTACGAGCAGTACTTC. Translation: CASSLSVAGISYEQYF.

The chain recombines TRBV5-6 with TRBJ2-1; 7 nucleotides agree with TRBD1. Germline V gives CDR1 SGHDT, CDR2 YYEEEE. The CDR3 covers 15 residues. The junction had 9 bases not matched to a gene; V was cut back by 7 bases and J by 2 bases. The DNA of the CDR3 is TGTGCCAGCCGCCAAAACAGGGGCCCCTACAATGAGCAGTTCTTC. It specifies CASRQNRGPYNEQFF.

This chain joins TRBV7-3 and TRBJ2-5, with a weak D call TRBD2 (6 bases). The CDR3 consists of 15 residues. The V and J ends lost 0 bases and 2 bases respectively, with 10 bases between them. Germline CDR1 and CDR2: SGHTA and FQGTGA. CDR3 residues: CASSLTAGQQETQYF. The CDR3 DNA sequence: TGTGCCAGCAGCTTAACGGCGGGGCAGCAAGAGACCCAGTACTTC. Together with reference TRBV7-3 and TRBJ2-5, the CDR3 gives the full variable domain: GAGVSQTPSNKVTEKGKYVELRCDPISGHTALYWYRQSLGQGPEFLIYFQGTGAADDSGLPNDRFFAVRPEGSVSTLKIQRTERGDSAVYLCASSLTAGQQETQYFGPGTRLLVL.

The chain couples TRBV6-6 to TRBJ1-5; maybe TRBD1 (5 bases). This CDR3 is 15 amino acids long. Looked up from germline, CDR1 is MNHNY and CDR2 is SVGAGI (reference sequence). Trimming removed 8 bases from V and 2 bases from J, with 16 bases in between. CDR3 region: CASLTGAKGNQPQHF. The CDR3 region has the DNA TGTGCCAGCCTTACTGGGGCCAAGGGCAATCAGCCCCAGCATTTT.

This CDR3 is CASSLGGQGARETQYF. In nucleotides, the CDR3 is TGTGCCAGCAGCTTAGGGGGACAGGGGGCTCGAGAGACCCAGTACTTC. The chain recombines TRBV13 with TRBJ2-5; 12 nucleotides match TRBD1. The CDR3 loop spans 16 amino acids. J lost 4 bases, V lost 0 bases, and 3 bases had no gene match. Germline lookup yields CDR1 PRHDT and CDR2 FYEKMQ (reference sequence). The complete variable domain, with remaining parts taken from reference TRBV13 and TRBJ2-5, reads AAGVIQSPRHLIKEKRETATLKCYPIPRHDTVYWYQQGPGQDPQFLISFYEKMQSDKGSIPDRFSAQQFSDYHSELNMSSLELGDSALYFCASSLGGQGARETQYFGPGTRLLVL.

The CDR3 spells CASSMDRDLGYEQYF. The CDR3 nucleotides read TGTGCCAGCAGTATGGACCGGGATTTAGGTTACGAGCAGTACTTC. The genes are TRBV27 and TRBJ2-7; possible D gene TRBD2, 5 bases. CDR1 is MNHEY and CDR2 is SMNVEV in the germline V gene (reference sequence). V shed 5 bases and J shed 4 bases, with 18 bases lying between them. There are 15 residues in the CDR3.

The chain couples TRBV4-1 to TRBJ2-7; a weak D match, TRBD2 (5 bases). The CDR3 spans 15 residues. Germline lookup yields CDR1 MGHRA and CDR2 YSYEKL. Deletions cut 3 bases from V and 3 bases from J, with 15 bases between. The CDR3 sequence: CASSQAPGFDYEQYF. The DNA of the CDR3 is TGCGCCAGCAGCCAGGCGCCGGGGTTTGACTACGAGCAGTACTTC.

V gene TRBV5-1 combines with J gene TRBJ2-5; 7 bases are shared with TRBD2. Germline assignment: CDR1 SGHRS and CDR2 YFSETQ. CDR3 length: 15 amino acids. The J segment lost 2 bases and the V segment lost 7 bases, leaving 11 bases of the junction unmatched. CDR3 residues: CASGGGRGGQETQYF. The DNA of the CDR3 is TGCGCCAGCGGCGGAGGGCGGGGAGGGCAAGAGACCCAGTACTTC. Complete variable domain (other parts from reference TRBV5-1 and TRBJ2-5): KAGVTQTPRYLIKTRGQQVTLSCSPISGHRSVSWYQQTPGQGLQFLFEYFSETQRNKGNFPGRFSGRQFSNSRSEMNVSTLELGDSALYLCASGGGRGGQETQYFGPGTRLLVL.

The chain couples TRBV28 to TRBJ2-3; 15 bases match TRBD2. Germline V gene data show CDR1 as MDHEN and CDR2 as SYDVKM. CDR3 size: 17 residues. The J segment lost 3 bases and the V segment lost 8 bases, leaving 9 bases of the junction unmatched. CDR3 sequence (DNA): TGTGCCAGCGTCCATATTGGGACTAGCGGGAGGACAGATACGCAGTATTTT. Its translation is CASVHIGTSGRTDTQYF.

V is TRBV5-6 and J is TRBJ1-6; tentative D call: TRBD1 (6 bases). Trimming pared 4 bases from V and 5 bases from J, leaving 10 bases between. The length of the CDR3 is 14 residues. CDR1 is SGHDT and CDR2 is YYEEEE in the germline V gene. The CDR3 coding sequence is TGTGCCAGCAGCCAAAACAGGGATAATTCACCCCTCCACTTT. It is translated as CASSQNRDNSPLHF.

The CDR3 here is CASGRDRGNTEAFF. The CDR3 nucleotides are TGTGCCAGCGGTCGTGACCGAGGTAACACTGAAGCTTTCTTT. The V call is TRBV5-4, the J call TRBJ1-1; D call uncertain. Germline V gives CDR1 SGHNT, CDR2 YYREEE (reference sequence). This CDR3 has 14 amino acids. V lost 7 bases to trimming and J lost 2 bases, with 15 bases between them.